The rows below give T cell receptor beta chains drawn from one sample of a study of T cells expressing NK-cell markers. One entry per CDR3 protein, without DNA, is what TCRdb gives after re-calling the 5' RACE reads. This sample contains 20,000 to 25,000 distinct CDR3 sequences. The sample taken for sequencing was blood T cells: a sorted CD56 or NKG2C T cell subset, CD4+ or CD8+ T cells, or bulk PBMC T cells (not recorded which). The receptors were sampled from a man between 18 and 69 years old in good health. Each CDR3 is given with its conserved first and last residue. The order of the fields is V gene, J gene, CDR3 length, CDR3 protein.

>TRBV7-9|TRBJ2-5|15
CASSLALAGVETQYF
>TRBV19|TRBJ2-5|15
CASSIGGGIQETQYF
>TRBV6-2/TRBV6-3|TRBJ2-3|14
CASCGSVEADTQYF
>TRBV2|TRBJ2-7|13
CASSESSWGEQYF
>TRBV11-1|TRBJ2-5|14
CASSPGRGQETQYF
>TRBV7-2|TRBJ2-7|14
CASSLPGINYEQYF
>TRBV11-2|TRBJ1-1|17
CASSFFSIRGVGTEAFF
>TRBV6-5|TRBJ2-1|12
CASSYDGGEQFF
>TRBV28|TRBJ2-3|14
CASSPDGSGDTQYF
>TRBV4-1|TRBJ2-7|14
CASSRGRGTYEQYF
>TRBV7-8|TRBJ2-1|15
CASSLVVSGINEQFF
>TRBV6-5|TRBJ2-1|16
CASSYRGAGGGSEQFF
>TRBV3-1|TRBJ1-2|13
CASSQYTGDGYTF
>TRBV4-3|TRBJ2-2|17
CASSQDLRGPNTGELFF
>TRBV28|TRBJ2-7|19
CASSPQIGRLETRSYEQYF
>TRBV20-1|TRBJ1-1|14
CSARGTIGNTEAFF
>TRBV7-2|TRBJ1-5|16
CASSSQDRVRNQPQHF
>TRBV20-1|TRBJ2-7|12
CSARQSSYEQYF
>TRBV5-8|TRBJ2-1|17
CASSSGGPTKINNEQFF
>TRBV7-9|TRBJ1-4|16
CASSFSSGSFGEKLFF
>TRBV2|TRBJ1-1|14
CASSDGVAGTEAFF
>TRBV5-4|TRBJ2-1|18
CASSLGGTSGSSYNEQFF
>TRBV6-1|TRBJ2-7|17
CASRKEAGGFSSYEQYF
>TRBV28|TRBJ2-3|17
CASSSQLAGMETDTQYF
>TRBV20-1|TRBJ2-5|15
CSAGGTRGPQETQYF
>TRBV20-1|TRBJ1-5|14
CSADVGGSNQPQHF
>TRBV12-3/TRBV12-4|TRBJ2-7|17
CASSLPGRATGGYEQYF
>TRBV6-2/TRBV6-3|TRBJ1-1|15
CASRTPGGFNTEAFF
>TRBV29-1|TRBJ2-1|15
CSVPRTSGMTNEQFF
>TRBV7-8|TRBJ1-2|12
CASSLGGDGYTF
>TRBV3-1|TRBJ2-2|16
CASSNVRSGSGGELFF
>TRBV5-1|TRBJ2-7|16
CASSLQSSGVPYEQYF
>TRBV20-1|TRBJ1-3|17
CSARTRPGGVSGNTIYF